The source of this T cell receptor beta chain is a study of blood T cells in healthy people across ages. PCR was performed a second time for roughly 6 to 12 cycles using a sample-barcoded 5' primer and a J-beta primer mix. Each CDR3 protein is one row after TCRdb ran MiXCR on the 5' RACE reads. The profile shows around 1,500,000 distinct CDR3 sequences, roughly 28% of them singletons. From germline, CDR1 is SGHRS and CDR2 YFSETQ. CDR3 length: 15 residues. Deletions cut 0 bases from V and 6 bases from J, with 13 bases between. This clonotype was obtained from a woman aged 25 to 39 in good health. This chain joins TRBV5-1 and TRBJ2-1, with a weak D call TRBD1 (6 bases). Sequenced: blood. The CDR3 loop reads CASSLARGLGNEQFF. The DNA of the CDR3 is TGCGCCAGCAGCTTGGCCAGGGGCCTGGGCAATGAGCAGTTCTTC.